Below are 7 T cell receptor beta chains sequenced from a single sample in a study of Ad26.COV2.S vaccination and SARS-CoV-2 variants (dated by TCRdb to the early 2020s). Library prep was done by the immunoSEQ multiplex PCR assay. TCRdb obtained this table from immuneACCESS and retained in-frame rearrangements with V and J assigned. These tables miss some clones; where compared with another copy, unresolved V genes account for less than half of the shortfall, and the remainder is unexplained. Here the sample has 400,000 to 450,000 clones; roughly 90% occur a single time. Jointly, the top ten make up 10% to 15% of the sample. Read against the paper, the sample's treatment or condition label means: 19 received Ad26.COV2.S at low or high dose, single or two shots; 5 received placebo; per-sample allocation not given. Repertoires of vaccine and placebo recipients were sequenced from samples taken on day 63 after the first injection.

The specimen was peripheral blood, collected in a trial of Ad26.COV2.S vaccine versus placebo. These receptors originate from a person aged 18 to 59 who received the Ad26.COV2.S COVID-19 vaccine or a placebo.

Only one count was recorded for this clone. This chain's CDR3 is CASSLKAPGLAVYEQYF. The DNA of the CDR3 is TGTGCCAGCAGTTTGAAAGCCCCGGGACTAGCGGTCTACGAGCAGTACTTC. The V call is TRBV27, the J call TRBJ2-7, with 11 positions matching TRBD2. Per germline, CDR1 MNHEY and CDR2 SMNVEV (reference sequence). The CDR3 is made up of 17 amino acids. With 3 bases clipped from V and 3 bases from J, the junction kept 10 bases outside the gene matches.

This clone was counted at least ten times. The chain recombines TRBV14 with TRBJ2-2; D is undetermined. There are 13 residues in the CDR3. Germline CDR1 SGHDN, CDR2 FVKESK. Trimming took off 0 bases at V and 4 bases at J, with 3 bases between the two ends. The CDR3 sequence is CASSQDRTGELFF. The CDR3 DNA is TGTGCCAGCAGCCAAGACCGCACCGGGGAGCTGTTTTTT.

CDR3 sequence reads: CASSQGTRANYGYTF. CDR3 DNA sequence: TGCGCCAGCAGCCAAGGGACCCGAGCTAACTATGGCTACACCTTC. This sequence joins TRBV4-3 and TRBJ1-2; D gene unclear. This CDR3 has 15 amino acids. Germline V gene lookup returns CDR1 LGHNA and CDR2 YSLEER. The V gene lost 1 base and the J gene lost 0 bases, with 9 bases spanning the gap.

The V and J genes are TRBV24-1 and TRBJ2-7; D perhaps matches TRBD2 (5 bases). This CDR3 is built from 15 residues. CDR1 is KGHDR and CDR2 is SFDVKD in the germline V gene. V lost 4 bases to trimming and J lost 0 bases, with 12 bases between them. The CDR3, as DNA: TGTGCCACCAGTGAGAACCGGGATGCCTCCTACGAGCAGTACTTC. Translation gives CATSENRDASYEQYF.

The J gene is TRBJ2-1, the V gene TRBV18, with D tentatively TRBD1 or TRBD2 (5 bases each). V was cut by 6 bases and J by 5 bases, with 14 bases left in between. CDR3 length: 14 amino acids. Germline V gene data show CDR1 as KGHSH and CDR2 as LQKENI. CDR3 DNA sequence: TGTGCCAGCTCCGGAAGGGACGGAAACAATGAGCAGTTCTTC. Translating gives CASSGRDGNNEQFF.

The chain carries TRBV2 and TRBJ1-5, with TRBD1 matching over 7 bases. CDR1 and CDR2 from the germline V gene are SNHLY and FYNNEI. V dropped 4 bases and J dropped 0; count of bases not matched to a gene: 12. The CDR3 covers 18 residues. CDR3 sequence (DNA): TGTGCCAGCAGTGCCGACAGGGTAGGGACTTATAGCAATCAGCCCCAGCATTTT. This gives the protein CASSADRVGTYSNQPQHF.

This chain uses TRBV5-5 with TRBJ1-5; tentatively, D is TRBD1 (6 bases). Trimming took 0 bases from V and 7 from J, leaving 11 bases between them. The CDR3 covers 14 residues. The germline V gene encodes CDR1 SGHKS and CDR2 YYEKEE (reference sequence). The CDR3 here is CASSLGPGDQPQHF. The CDR3 DNA reads as TGTGCCAGCAGCTTGGGCCCAGGGGACCAGCCCCAGCATTTT.